Each of the 17 T cell receptor beta chains below was sequenced from the same sample in a study of beta chain features in type 1 diabetes. Findings and caveats of the study: Significant though moderate, a shortening of TCRB CDR3s appeared in all four CD4+ subsets of Type 1 diabetes patients.

Which antigens these TCRs recognize remains unknown. cDNA synthesis used the whole RNA isolate, giving expressed TCRB sequences. Produced via immunoSEQ multiplex PCR; TCRdb's table is partial and in-frame only. The sample shows hundreds of thousands of clones, 14% to 15% of them seen only once. Specimen: naive CD4+ T cells from blood. The receptors shown here come from a man between 18 and 35 years old with type 1 diabetes.

This chain uses TRBV25-1 with TRBJ2-3; D unclear. This CDR3 contains 14 residues. V was clipped by 2 bases and J by 4 bases, with 10 bases between them. Germline CDR1 MGHDK, CDR2 SYGVNS. The CDR3 nucleotides read TGTGCCAGCAGTGAACCGACATCCCCAGATACGCAGTATTTT. It codes for CASSEPTSPDTQYF.

This clone has a handful of counts. The rearrangement joins TRBV7-2 to TRBJ2-7, with D perhaps TRBD1 (5 bases). Between the trimmed V and J ends, which lost 4 bases and 1 base, there was a span of 8 bases. Looked up from germline, CDR1 is SGHTA and CDR2 is FQGNSA. This CDR3 contains 13 residues. CDR3 residues: CASSSQGSYEQYF. Written as DNA, the CDR3 is TGTGCCAGCAGCTCTCAGGGTTCCTACGAGCAGTACTTC.

This chain uses TRBV15 with TRBJ1-4; 7 bases agree with TRBD1. CDR3 length: 16 residues. Trimming took 0 bases from V and 8 from J; bases not matched to a gene: 9. From germline, CDR1 is LNHNV and CDR2 YYDKDF (reference sequence). For the CDR3, the DNA is TGTGCCACCAGCAGAGATCTGGCAGGGGGGTACGAAAAACTGTTTTTT. Protein sequence: CATSRDLAGGYEKLFF.

In this sample, this clone turned up a few times. This chain connects TRBV12-5 to TRBJ1-1; D ambiguous. This CDR3 has 12 residues. V lost 8 bases and J 6 bases, leaving 13 bases between the germline ends. Germline V gene sequence: CDR1 LGHNT, CDR2 FRNRAP. The CDR3 here is CASPGGFSEAFF. The CDR3 bases are TGTGCTAGTCCGGGCGGGTTCTCTGAAGCTTTCTTT.

V and J are TRBV7-2 and TRBJ2-5; a possible D gene is TRBD2 (6 bases). The V end lost 3 bases, the J end lost 5 bases, and 13 bases lay between the germline ends. Germline loops: CDR1 SGHTA, CDR2 FQGNSA. CDR3 length equals 14 residues. The CDR3 loop is CASSLRGLGETQYF. CDR3 DNA sequence: TGTGCCAGCAGCTTGCGGGGTCTGGGGGAGACCCAGTACTTC. Full variable domain (remainder filled in from reference TRBV7-2 and TRBJ2-5): GAGVSQSPSNKVTEKGKDVELRCDPISGHTALYWYRQSLGQGLEFLIYFQGNSAPDKSGLPSDRFSAERTGGSVSTLTIQRTQQEDSAVYLCASSLRGLGETQYFGPGTRLLVL.

This clone was detected only a few times. This sequence joins TRBV10-3 and TRBJ2-1, with 12 bases that match TRBD1. Trimming at V came to 4 bases and at J to 8 bases, leaving 6 bases not matched to a gene. The length of the CDR3 is 15 residues. Germline CDR1 reads ENHRY; CDR2 reads SYGVKD. The CDR3 protein is CAISVSGTGGDEQFF. The CDR3 DNA follows: TGTGCCATCAGTGTTTCCGGGACAGGGGGCGATGAGCAGTTCTTC.

This clone showed up just a few times. CDR3 DNA sequence: TGTGCCAGCAGCTCCCGACTAGCGGGGAGAGCTAGCACAGATACGCAGTATTTT. It codes for CASSSRLAGRASTDTQYF. The V and J genes are TRBV9 and TRBJ2-3; 11 bases match TRBD2. CDR1 is SGDLS and CDR2 is YYNGEE in the germline V gene. This CDR3 contains 18 residues. V lost 4 bases and J lost 0; bases outside the gene matches: 10.

The chain joins TRBV30 to TRBJ2-3; 7 bases are a match to TRBD1. The CDR3 runs 15 residues. CDR1 and CDR2 (germline): GTSNPN, SVGIG (reference sequence). The V gene end was trimmed by 0 bases and the J gene end by 3 bases; junction bases not matched to a gene: 6. This CDR3 reads CAWSVGGAWTDTQYF. CDR3 bases: TGTGCCTGGAGTGTAGGGGGCGCATGGACAGATACGCAGTATTTT.

The V and J genes are TRBV6-6 and TRBJ2-5; weak D call: TRBD1 (6 bases). The CDR3 covers 15 residues. The V and J ends lost 0 bases and 0 bases respectively, with 8 bases between them. Germline V gives CDR1 MNHNY, CDR2 SVGAGI (reference sequence). The CDR3 loop is CASSYSGANQETQYF. In DNA form, the CDR3 reads TGTGCCAGCAGTTACTCGGGGGCCAACCAAGAGACCCAGTACTTC.

This clone showed up just a few times. The chain has TRBV29-1 and TRBJ1-4, with no clear D. The ends were cut back, 4 bases at V and 3 bases at J, with 9 bases in the middle. This CDR3 comprises 13 residues. Germline-derived CDR1 and CDR2 are SQVTM and ANQGSEA. CDR3 DNA sequence: TGCAGCGTTGGAGGCCGGGCTAATGAAAAACTGTTTTTT. Translating it yields CSVGGRANEKLFF.

This clone has only a few counts. V and J are TRBV6-5 and TRBJ2-7, with D perhaps TRBD1 (5 bases). The CDR3 contains 13 residues. The germline V and J ends were trimmed by 4 bases and 0 bases, with 7 bases remaining between them. CDR1 is MNHEY, CDR2 SVGAGI, per germline. CDR3 DNA sequence: TGTGCCAGCAGTTTCAGGGTCTCCTACGAGCAGTACTTC. This sequence encodes CASSFRVSYEQYF.

This clone was counted a few times. This chain connects TRBV7-6 to TRBJ2-2; TRBD2 matches 7 bases. The CDR3 spans 14 residues. CDR1 is SGHVS and CDR2 is FNYEAQ in the germline V gene. V was pared by 4 bases and J by 6 bases, with 5 bases of the junction left unmatched. The CDR3 protein is CASSSTSPPGELFF. CDR3 DNA: TGTGCCAGCAGCTCGACTAGCCCACCCGGGGAGCTGTTTTTT.

This clone occurred a few times. V usage is TRBV7-8 and J usage is TRBJ1-5, with a weak D call TRBD1 (5 bases). V shed 5 bases and J shed 2 bases, with 22 bases lying between them. The germline gives CDR1 SGHVS, CDR2 FQNEAQ. The CDR3 length is 18 residues. CDR3 in amino acids: CASSPHKPGGIGNQPQHF. CDR3 sequence (DNA): TGTGCCAGCAGCCCACACAAACCCGGGGGAATTGGCAATCAGCCCCAGCATTTT.

CDR3 sequence (DNA): TGTGCCAGCAGCGAGGACAGGGGCTTCTCTGGGGCCAACGTCCTGACTTTC. Its protein is CASSEDRGFSGANVLTF. The chain has TRBV7-2 and TRBJ2-6, with 9 bases fitting TRBD1. After removal of 5 bases from V and 0 bases from J, the junction contained 5 bases not matched to a gene. CDR1 is SGHTA and CDR2 is FQGNSA in the germline V gene. The CDR3 extends over 17 amino acids.

This clone was recorded a few times. This sequence joins TRBV18 and TRBJ2-5; D unresolved. V gave up 5 bases and J gave up 4 bases, with 20 bases separating them. This CDR3 spans 16 amino acids. The germline V gene encodes CDR1 KGHSH and CDR2 LQKENI. The CDR3 reads CASSKNDPGNGETQYF. The CDR3 DNA reads TGTGCCAGCTCAAAGAACGACCCAGGCAATGGAGAGACCCAGTACTTC.

This clone was recorded a few times. The chain is built from TRBV29-1 and TRBJ2-3; tentative D call: TRBD1 (6 bases). V dropped 7 bases and J dropped 2 bases, with 13 bases sitting between them. The CDR3 length is 13 residues. Germline V gene data show CDR1 as SQVTM and CDR2 as ANQGSEA. CDR3 DNA: TGCAGCGGGGGACACCGCCTCACAGATACGCAGTATTTT. It translates to CSGGHRLTDTQYF.

The rearrangement uses TRBV10-3 and TRBJ2-5, with 8 bases that match TRBD1. Germline CDR1 and CDR2: ENHRY and SYGVKD. This CDR3 is built from 10 residues. V lost 10 bases, J lost 14 bases, and 9 bases stayed unmatched. The CDR3 DNA is TGTGCCACCGAGGACAGGGAAGGTTACTTC. It codes for CATEDREGYF.